This T cell receptor beta chain was sequenced during a study of cytomegalovirus exposure and HLA in healthy donors. Primers included in the PCR were 60 Vbeta and 13 Jbeta primers. The method was immunoSEQ multiplex PCR; TCRdb's version includes in-frame clones alone and lacks a portion of them. Among around 120,000 clones listed, 60% to 85% were seen once. This CDR3 is 14 amino acids long. The V end lost 2 bases, the J end lost 4 bases, and 11 bases lay between the germline ends. Germline V gives CDR1 MNHEY, CDR2 SVGAGI. Sequenced material: PBMCs. This sequence was found in a woman between 40 and 55 years old in good health and CMV-seropositive. V usage is TRBV6-5 and J usage is TRBJ1-1; no definite D call. CDR3 in DNA: TGTGCCAGCAGTTACCTTCTACGGGGCACTGAAGCTTTCTTT. This sequence encodes CASSYLLRGTEAFF.